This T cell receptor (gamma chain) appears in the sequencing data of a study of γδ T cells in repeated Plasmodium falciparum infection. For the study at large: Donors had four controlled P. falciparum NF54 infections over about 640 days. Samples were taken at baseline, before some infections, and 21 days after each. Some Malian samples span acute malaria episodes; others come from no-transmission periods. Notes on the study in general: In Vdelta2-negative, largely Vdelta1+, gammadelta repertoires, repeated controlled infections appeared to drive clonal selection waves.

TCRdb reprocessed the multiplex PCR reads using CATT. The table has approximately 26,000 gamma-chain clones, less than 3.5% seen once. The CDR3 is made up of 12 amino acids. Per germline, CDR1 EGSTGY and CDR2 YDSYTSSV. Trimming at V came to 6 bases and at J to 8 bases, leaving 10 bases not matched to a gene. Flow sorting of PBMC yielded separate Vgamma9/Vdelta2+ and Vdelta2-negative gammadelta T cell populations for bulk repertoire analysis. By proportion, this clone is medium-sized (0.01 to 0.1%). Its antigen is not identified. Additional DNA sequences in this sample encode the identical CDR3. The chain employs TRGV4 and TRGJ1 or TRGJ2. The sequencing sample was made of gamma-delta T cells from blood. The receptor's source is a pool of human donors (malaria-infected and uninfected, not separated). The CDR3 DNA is TGTGCCACCTGGATCTATTGGGATAAGAAACTCTTT. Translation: CATWIYWDKKLF.